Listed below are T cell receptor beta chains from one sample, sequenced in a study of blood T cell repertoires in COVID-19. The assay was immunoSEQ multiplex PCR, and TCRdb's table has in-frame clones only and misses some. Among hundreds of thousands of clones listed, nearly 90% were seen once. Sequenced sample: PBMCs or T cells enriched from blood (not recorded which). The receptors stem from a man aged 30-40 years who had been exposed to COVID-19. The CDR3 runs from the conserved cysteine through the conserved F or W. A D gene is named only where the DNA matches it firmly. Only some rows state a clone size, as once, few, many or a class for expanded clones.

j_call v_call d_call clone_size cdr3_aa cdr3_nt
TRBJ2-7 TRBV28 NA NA CASSLFTSPYEQYF TGTGCCAGCAGTTTATTTACTAGCCCCTACGAGCAGTACTTC
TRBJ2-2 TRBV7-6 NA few CASSDSRGANTGELFF TGTGCCAGCAGCGATAGCCGGGGTGCGAACACCGGGGAGCTGTTTTTT
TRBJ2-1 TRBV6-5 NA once CASNLAYSSYNEQFF TGTGCCAGCAACCTCGCCTATAGCTCCTACAATGAGCAGTTCTTC
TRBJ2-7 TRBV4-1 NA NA CASSRFGDGAYEQYF TGCGCCAGCAGCCGATTCGGCGACGGAGCCTACGAGCAGTACTTC
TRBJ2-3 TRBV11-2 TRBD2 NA CASSPGGFSTDTQYF TGTGCCAGCAGCCCGGGGGGATTCAGCACAGATACGCAGTATTTT
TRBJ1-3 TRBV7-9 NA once CASSLEAGGAVPLNTIYF TGTGCCAGCAGCTTAGAGGCCGGGGGGGCCGTACCCCTAAACACCATATATTTT
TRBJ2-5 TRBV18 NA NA CASSPLPRAGETQYF TGTGCCAGCTCACCATTACCCAGGGCAGGAGAGACCCAGTACTTC
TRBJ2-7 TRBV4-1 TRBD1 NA CASSQDPGQGYDEQYF TGCGCCAGCAGCCAAGATCCGGGACAGGGGTATGACGAGCAGTACTTC
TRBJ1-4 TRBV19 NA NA CASTDRSNEKLFF TGTGCCAGTACCGACAGGTCTAATGAAAAACTGTTTTTT
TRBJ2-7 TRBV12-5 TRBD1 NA CASGLATGTVGYEQYF TGTGCTAGTGGTTTGGCGACCGGGACAGTTGGTTACGAGCAGTACTTC
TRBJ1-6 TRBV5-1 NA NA CASSLSERISSSLHF TGCGCCAGCAGCTTGAGTGAGCGGATCTCATCATCCCTCCACTTT
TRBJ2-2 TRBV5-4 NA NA CASRLFGLSTGELFF TGTGCCAGCAGATTGTTCGGACTTTCTACCGGGGAGCTGTTTTTT
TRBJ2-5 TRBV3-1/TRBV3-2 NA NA CASSPTSGWTQYF TGTGCCAGCAGCCCCACGTCAGGGTGGACCCAGTACTTC
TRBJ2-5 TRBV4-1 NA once CASSQVGLPQETQYF TGCGCCAGCAGCCAAGTGGGCCTGCCCCAAGAGACCCAGTACTTC
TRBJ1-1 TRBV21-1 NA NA CAGAEDRLPQRTEAFF TGTGCCGGAGCAGAGGACAGGCTTCCACAACGCACTGAAGCTTTCTTT
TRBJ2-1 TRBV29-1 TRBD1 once CSVGDSTYNEQFF TGCAGCGTTGGGGACAGTACCTACAATGAGCAGTTCTTC
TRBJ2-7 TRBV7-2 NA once CASSSSRGAGSYEQYF TGTGCCAGCAGCTCCTCCCGGGGCGCGGGGTCCTACGAGCAGTACTTC
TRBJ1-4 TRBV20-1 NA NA CSASLAGNEKLFF TGCAGTGCTAGTTTGGCAGGGAATGAAAAACTGTTTTTT